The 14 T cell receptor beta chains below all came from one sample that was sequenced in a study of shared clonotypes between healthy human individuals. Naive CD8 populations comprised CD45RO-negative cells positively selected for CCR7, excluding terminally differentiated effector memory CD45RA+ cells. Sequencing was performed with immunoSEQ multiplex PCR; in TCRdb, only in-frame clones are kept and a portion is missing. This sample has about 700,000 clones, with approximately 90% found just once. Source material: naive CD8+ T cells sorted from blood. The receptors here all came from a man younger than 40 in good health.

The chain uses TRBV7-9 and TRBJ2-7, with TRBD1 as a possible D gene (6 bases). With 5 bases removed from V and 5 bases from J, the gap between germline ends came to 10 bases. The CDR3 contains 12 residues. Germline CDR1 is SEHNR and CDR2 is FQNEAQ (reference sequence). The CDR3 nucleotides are TGTGCCAGCAGCCTGGACAGTAACGAGCAGTACTTC. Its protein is CASSLDSNEQYF.

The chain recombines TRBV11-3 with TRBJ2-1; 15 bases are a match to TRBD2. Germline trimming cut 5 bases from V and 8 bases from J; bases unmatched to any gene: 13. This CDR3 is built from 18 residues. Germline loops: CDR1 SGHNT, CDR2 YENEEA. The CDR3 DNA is TGTGCCAGCAGCCCCGGCCCCGGGACTAGCGGGAGGTCGGATGAGCAGTTCTTC. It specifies CASSPGPGTSGRSDEQFF.

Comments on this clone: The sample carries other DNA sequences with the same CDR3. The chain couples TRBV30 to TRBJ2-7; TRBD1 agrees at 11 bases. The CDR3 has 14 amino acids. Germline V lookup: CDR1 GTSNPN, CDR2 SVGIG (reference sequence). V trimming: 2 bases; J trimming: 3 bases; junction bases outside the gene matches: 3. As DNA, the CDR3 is TGTGCCTGGAGTCCCGGGACAGGGGGCTACGAGCAGTACTTC. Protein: CAWSPGTGGYEQYF.

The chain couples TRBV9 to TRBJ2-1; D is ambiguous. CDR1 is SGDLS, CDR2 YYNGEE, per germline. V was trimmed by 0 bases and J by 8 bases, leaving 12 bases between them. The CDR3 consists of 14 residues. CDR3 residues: CASSVESPRDEQFF. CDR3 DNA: TGTGCCAGCAGCGTAGAATCGCCCCGGGATGAGCAGTTCTTC. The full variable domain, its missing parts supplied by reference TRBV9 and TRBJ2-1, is DSGVTQTPKHLITATGQRVTLRCSPRSGDLSVYWYQQSLDQGLQFLIQYYNGEERAKGNILERFSAQQFPDLHSELNLSSLELGDSALYFCASSVESPRDEQFFGPGTRLTVL.

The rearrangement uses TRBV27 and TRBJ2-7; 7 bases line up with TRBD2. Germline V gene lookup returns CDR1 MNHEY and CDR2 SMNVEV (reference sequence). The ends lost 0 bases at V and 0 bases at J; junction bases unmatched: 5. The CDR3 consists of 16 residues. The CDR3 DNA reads TGTGCCAGCAGTTTATCGGGGGGGGTTATCTCCTACGAGCAGTACTTC. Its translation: CASSLSGGVISYEQYF.

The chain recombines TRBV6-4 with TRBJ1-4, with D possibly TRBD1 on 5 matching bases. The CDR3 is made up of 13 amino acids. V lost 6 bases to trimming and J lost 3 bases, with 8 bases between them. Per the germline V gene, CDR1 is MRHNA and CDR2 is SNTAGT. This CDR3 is CASRQGANEKLFF. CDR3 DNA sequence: TGTGCCAGCAGGCAAGGGGCTAATGAAAAACTGTTTTTT.

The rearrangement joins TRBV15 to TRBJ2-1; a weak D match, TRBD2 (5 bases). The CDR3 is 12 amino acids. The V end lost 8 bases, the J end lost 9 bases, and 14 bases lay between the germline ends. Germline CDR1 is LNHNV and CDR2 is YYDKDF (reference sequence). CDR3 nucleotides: TGTGCCACCCGTGGCGGGTCAGGTGAGCAGTTCTTC. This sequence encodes CATRGGSGEQFF.

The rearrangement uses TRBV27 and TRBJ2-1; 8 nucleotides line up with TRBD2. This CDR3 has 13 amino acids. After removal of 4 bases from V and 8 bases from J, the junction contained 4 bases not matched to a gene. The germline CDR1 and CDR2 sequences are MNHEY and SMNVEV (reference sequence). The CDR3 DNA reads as TGTGCCAGCAGTTGGACTAGCTTGGATGAGCAGTTCTTC. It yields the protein CASSWTSLDEQFF.

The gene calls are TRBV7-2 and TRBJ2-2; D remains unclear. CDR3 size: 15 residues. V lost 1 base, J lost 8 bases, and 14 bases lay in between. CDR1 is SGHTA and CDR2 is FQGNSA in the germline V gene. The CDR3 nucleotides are TGTGCCAGCAGCTTAGGCACAAGCAACCTGGGGGAGCTGTTTTTT. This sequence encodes CASSLGTSNLGELFF. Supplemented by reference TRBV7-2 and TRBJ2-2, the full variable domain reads GAGVSQSPSNKVTEKGKDVELRCDPISGHTALYWYRQSLGQGLEFLIYFQGNSAPDKSGLPSDRFSAERTGGSVSTLTIQRTQQEDSAVYLCASSLGTSNLGELFFGEGSRLTVL.

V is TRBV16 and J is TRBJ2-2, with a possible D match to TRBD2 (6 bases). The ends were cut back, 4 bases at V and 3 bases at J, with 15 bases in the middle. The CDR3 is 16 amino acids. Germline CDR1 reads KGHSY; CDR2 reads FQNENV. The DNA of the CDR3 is TGTGCCAGCAGCCCGACATCCGGGACTTACACCGGGGAGCTGTTTTTT. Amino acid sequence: CASSPTSGTYTGELFF.

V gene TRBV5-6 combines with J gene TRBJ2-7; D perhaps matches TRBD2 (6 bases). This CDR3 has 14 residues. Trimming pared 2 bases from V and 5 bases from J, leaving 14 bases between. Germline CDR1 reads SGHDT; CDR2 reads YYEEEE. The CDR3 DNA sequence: TGTGCCAGCAGCTTTGGTGGAGGGCACCACGAGCAGTACTTC. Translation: CASSFGGGHHEQYF.

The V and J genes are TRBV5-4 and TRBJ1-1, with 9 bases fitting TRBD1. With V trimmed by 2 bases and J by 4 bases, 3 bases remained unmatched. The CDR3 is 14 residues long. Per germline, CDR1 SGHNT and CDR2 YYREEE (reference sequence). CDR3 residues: CASSFTGGITEAFF. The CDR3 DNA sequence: TGTGCCAGCAGCTTCACAGGGGGCATCACTGAAGCTTTCTTT.

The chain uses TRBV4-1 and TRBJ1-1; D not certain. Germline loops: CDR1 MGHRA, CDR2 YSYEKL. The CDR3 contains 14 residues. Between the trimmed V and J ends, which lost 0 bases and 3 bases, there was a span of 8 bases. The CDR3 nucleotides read TGCGCCAGCAGCCAAGAAGAAATCCACACTGAAGCTTTCTTT. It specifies CASSQEEIHTEAFF.

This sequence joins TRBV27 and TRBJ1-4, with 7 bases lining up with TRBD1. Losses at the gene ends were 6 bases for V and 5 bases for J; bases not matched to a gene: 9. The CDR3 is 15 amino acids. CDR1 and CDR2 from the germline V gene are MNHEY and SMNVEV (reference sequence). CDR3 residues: CASRETGTANEKLFF. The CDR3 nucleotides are TGTGCCAGCAGAGAAACCGGGACAGCAAATGAAAAACTGTTTTTT.